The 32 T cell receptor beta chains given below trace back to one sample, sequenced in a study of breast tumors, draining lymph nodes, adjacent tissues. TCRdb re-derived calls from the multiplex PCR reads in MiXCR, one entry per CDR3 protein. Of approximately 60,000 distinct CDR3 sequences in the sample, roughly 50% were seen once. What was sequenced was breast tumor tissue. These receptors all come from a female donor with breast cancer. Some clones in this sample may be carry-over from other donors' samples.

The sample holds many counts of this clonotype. The DNA for the CDR3 is TGCGCCAGCAGTAGGGACAGGGTTGAAGGCTACACCTTC. This codes for CASSRDRVEGYTF. V is TRBV5-1 and J is TRBJ1-2, with 9 bases that match TRBD1. Germline V gene data show CDR1 as SGHRS and CDR2 as YFSETQ. V shed 5 bases, J shed 8 bases, and the junction held 7 bases outside the gene matches. The CDR3 covers 13 residues.

The CDR3, as DNA: TGTGCCAGCAGCCGACAGGGGCCTAGGGTGGATGAGCAGTTCTTC. This gives the protein CASSRQGPRVDEQFF. The rearrangement joins TRBV7-8 to TRBJ2-1; 8 bases fit TRBD1. The CDR3 sequence is 15 residues long. The germline V gene encodes CDR1 SGHVS and CDR2 FQNEAQ. V was pared by 5 bases and J by 8 bases, with 11 bases of the junction left unmatched.

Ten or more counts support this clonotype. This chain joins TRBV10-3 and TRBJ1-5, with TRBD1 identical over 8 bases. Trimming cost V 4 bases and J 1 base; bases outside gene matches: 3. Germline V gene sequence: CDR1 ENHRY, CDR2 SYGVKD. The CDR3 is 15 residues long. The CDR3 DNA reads TGTGCCATCAGTGGGACAGGGTACAGCAATCAGCCCCAGCATTTT. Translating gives CAISGTGYSNQPQHF.

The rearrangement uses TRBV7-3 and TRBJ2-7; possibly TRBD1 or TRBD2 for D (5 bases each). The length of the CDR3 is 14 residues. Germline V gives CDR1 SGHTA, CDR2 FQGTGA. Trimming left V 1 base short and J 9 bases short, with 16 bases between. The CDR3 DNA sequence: TGTGCCAGCAGCTTAAGCCCAGGGACGGGCGGGCAGTACGTC. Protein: CASSLSPGTGGQYV.

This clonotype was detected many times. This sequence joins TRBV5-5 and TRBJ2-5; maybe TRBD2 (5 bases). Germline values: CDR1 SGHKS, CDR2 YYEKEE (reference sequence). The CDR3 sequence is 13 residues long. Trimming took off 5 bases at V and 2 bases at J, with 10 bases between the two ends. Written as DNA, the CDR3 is TGTGCCAGCAGTCCTGGAGGTCAAGAGACCCAGTACTTC. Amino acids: CASSPGGQETQYF.

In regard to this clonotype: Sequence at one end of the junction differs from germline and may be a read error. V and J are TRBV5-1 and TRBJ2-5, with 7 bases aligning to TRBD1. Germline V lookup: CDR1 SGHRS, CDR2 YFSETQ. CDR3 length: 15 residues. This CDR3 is CASSRVVQGQETRYF. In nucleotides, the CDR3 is TGCGCCAGTAGCCGCGTTGTACAGGGGCAAGAGACCCGGTACTTC.

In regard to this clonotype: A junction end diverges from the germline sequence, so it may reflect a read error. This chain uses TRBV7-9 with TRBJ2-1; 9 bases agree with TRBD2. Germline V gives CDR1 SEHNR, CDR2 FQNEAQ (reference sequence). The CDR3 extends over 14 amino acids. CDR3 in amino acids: CASIPSGAIGEQFF. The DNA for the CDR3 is TGTGCTAGCATCCCTAGCGGGGCCATAGGTGAGCAGTTCTTC.

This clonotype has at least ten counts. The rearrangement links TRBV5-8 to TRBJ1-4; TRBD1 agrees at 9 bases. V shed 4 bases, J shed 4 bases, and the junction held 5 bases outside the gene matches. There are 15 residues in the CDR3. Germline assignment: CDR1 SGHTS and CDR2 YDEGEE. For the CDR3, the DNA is TGTGCCAGCAGCACCAACAGGGGGCTTAATGAAAAACTGTTTTTT. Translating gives CASSTNRGLNEKLFF. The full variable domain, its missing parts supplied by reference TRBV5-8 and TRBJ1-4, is EAGVTQSPTHLIKTRGQQATLRCSPISGHTSVYWYQQALGLGLQFLLWYDEGEERNRGNFPPRFSGRQFPNYSSELNVNALELEDSALYLCASSTNRGLNEKLFFGSGTQLSVL.

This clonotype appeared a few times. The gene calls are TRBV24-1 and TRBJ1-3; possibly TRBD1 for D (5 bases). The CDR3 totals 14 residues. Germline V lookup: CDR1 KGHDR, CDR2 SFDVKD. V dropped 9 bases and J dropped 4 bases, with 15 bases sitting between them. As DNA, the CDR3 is TGTGCCACCTCCCCGGGGCCGCGGGGAAACACCATATATTTT. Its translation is CATSPGPRGNTIYF.

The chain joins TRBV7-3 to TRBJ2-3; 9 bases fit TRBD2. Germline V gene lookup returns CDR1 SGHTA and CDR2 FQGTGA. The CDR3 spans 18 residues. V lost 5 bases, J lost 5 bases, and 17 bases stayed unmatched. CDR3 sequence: CASSPKQTSGLKVDTQYF. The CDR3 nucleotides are TGTGCCAGCAGCCCTAAACAGACTAGCGGATTAAAAGTAGATACGCAGTATTTT.

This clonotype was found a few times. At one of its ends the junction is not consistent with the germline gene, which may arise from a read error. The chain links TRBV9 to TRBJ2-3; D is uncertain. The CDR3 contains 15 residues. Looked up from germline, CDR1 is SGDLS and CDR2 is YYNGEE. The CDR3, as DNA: TGTGGCAGCAGCGCCCTGGACCACCCCACAGATACGCAGTATTTC. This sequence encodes CGSSALDHPTDTQYF.

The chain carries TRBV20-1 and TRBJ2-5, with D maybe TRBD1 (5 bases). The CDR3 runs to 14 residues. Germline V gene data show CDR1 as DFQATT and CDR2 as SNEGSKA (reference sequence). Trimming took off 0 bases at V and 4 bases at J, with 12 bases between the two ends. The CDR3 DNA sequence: TGCAGTGCTAGAGATCAAGGGGTTGGAGAGACCCAGTACTTC. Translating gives CSARDQGVGETQYF.

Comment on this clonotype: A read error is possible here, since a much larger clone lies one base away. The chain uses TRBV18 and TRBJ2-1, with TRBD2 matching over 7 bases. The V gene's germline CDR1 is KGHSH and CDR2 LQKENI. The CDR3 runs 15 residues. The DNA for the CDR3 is TGTGCCAGCTCACCGCGGGACGGGGACTACAATGAGCGGTTCTTC. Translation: CASSPRDGDYNERFF.

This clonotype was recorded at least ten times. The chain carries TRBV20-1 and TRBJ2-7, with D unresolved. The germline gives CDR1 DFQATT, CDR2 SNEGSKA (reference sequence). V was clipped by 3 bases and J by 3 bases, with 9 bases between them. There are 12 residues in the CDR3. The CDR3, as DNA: TGCAGTGCTAGGCCAGGCGGCTACGAGCAGTACTTC. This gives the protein CSARPGGYEQYF.

As DNA, the CDR3 is TGTGCCACCAGCAGAGATCGTCGTTTGGGGGAGGGCACAGATACGCAGTATTTT. Translation gives CATSRDRRLGEGTDTQYF. The V call is TRBV15, the J call TRBJ2-3; D is possibly TRBD2 (6 bases). Germline CDR1 reads LNHNV; CDR2 reads YYDKDF (reference sequence). V was pared by 0 bases and J by 1 base, with 17 bases between. This CDR3 region has 18 residues.

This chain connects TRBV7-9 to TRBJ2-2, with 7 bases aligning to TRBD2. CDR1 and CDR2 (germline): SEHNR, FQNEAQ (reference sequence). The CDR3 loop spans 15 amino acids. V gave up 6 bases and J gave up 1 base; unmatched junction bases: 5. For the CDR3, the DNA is TGTGCCAGCAGGTTCGGCGGGAGGAACACCGGGGAGCTGTTTTTT. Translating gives CASRFGGRNTGELFF.

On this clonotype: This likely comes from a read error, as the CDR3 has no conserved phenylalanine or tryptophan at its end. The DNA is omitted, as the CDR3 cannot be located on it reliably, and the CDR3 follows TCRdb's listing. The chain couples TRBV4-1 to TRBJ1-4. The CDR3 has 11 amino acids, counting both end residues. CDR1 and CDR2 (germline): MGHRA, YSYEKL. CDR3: CASSPTSGGAV.

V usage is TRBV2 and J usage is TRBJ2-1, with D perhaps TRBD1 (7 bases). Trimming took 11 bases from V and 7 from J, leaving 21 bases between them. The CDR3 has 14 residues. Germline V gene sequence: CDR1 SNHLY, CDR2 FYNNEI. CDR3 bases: TGTGCCGTCAAGGGGGCGGGGTGGGGGAATGAGCAGTTCTTC. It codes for CAVKGAGWGNEQFF.

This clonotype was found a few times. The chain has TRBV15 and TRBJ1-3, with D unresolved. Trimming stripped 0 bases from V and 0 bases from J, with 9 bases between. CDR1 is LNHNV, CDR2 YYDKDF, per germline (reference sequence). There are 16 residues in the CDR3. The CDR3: CATSREIGFSGNTIYF. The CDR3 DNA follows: TGTGCCACCAGCAGAGAGATCGGATTCTCTGGAAACACCATATATTTT.

DNA for the CDR3: TGTGCCAGCGTCACCCGGGACAGGGTTCTATACGAGCAGTACTTC. Protein product: CASVTRDRVLYEQYF. This rearrangement joins TRBV2 to TRBJ2-7; TRBD1 matches at 9 bases. CDR3 size: 15 residues. Germline V gives CDR1 SNHLY, CDR2 FYNNEI. Unmatched junction bases numbered 12, after V lost 8 bases and J lost 4 bases.

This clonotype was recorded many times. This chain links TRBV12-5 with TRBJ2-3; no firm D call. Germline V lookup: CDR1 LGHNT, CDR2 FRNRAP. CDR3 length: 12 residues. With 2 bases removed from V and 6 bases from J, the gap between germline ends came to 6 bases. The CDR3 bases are TGTGCTAGTGGTTTGTTAGGGGATACGCAGTATTTT. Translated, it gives CASGLLGDTQYF. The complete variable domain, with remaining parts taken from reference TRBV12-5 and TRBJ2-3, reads DARVTQTPRHKVTEMGQEVTMRCQPILGHNTVFWYRQTMMQGLELLAYFRNRAPLDDSGMPKDRFSAEMPDATLATLKIQPSEPRDSAVYFCASGLLGDTQYFGPGTRLTVL.

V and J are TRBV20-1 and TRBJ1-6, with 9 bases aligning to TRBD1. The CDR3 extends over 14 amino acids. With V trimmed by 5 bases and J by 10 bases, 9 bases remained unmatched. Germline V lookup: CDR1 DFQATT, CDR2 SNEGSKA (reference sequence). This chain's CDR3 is CSAETGTGRSPLHF. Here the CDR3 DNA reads TGCAGTGCTGAGACCGGGACAGGGAGATCACCCCTCCACTTT.

CDR3 amino acids: CASRRTGQETQYF. The CDR3 nucleotides read TGTGCCAGCAGGCGGACAGGCCAAGAGACCCAGTACTTC. V is TRBV7-9 and J is TRBJ2-5, with 7 positions matching TRBD1. CDR3 length: 13 amino acids. The V gene's germline CDR1 is SEHNR and CDR2 FQNEAQ (reference sequence). Trimming took 6 bases from V and 1 from J; bases not matched to a gene: 2.

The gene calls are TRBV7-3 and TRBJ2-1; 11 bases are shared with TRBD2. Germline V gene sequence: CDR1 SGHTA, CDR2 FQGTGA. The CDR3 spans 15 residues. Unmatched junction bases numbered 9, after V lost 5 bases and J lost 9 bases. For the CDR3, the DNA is TGTGCCAGCAGCCTAGCGGGGGGCAGTGGGGTTGAGCAGTTCTTC. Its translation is CASSLAGGSGVEQFF.

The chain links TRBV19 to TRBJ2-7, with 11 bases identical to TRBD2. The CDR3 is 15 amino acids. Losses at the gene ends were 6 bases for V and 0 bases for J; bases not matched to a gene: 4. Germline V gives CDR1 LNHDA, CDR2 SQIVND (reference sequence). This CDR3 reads CASSILAGDSYEQYF. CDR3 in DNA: TGTGCCAGTAGCATACTAGCGGGAGACTCCTACGAGCAGTACTTC.

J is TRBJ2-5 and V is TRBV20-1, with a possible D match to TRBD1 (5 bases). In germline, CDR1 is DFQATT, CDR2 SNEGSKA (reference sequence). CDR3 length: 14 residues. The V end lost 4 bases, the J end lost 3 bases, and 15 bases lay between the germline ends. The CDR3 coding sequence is TGCAGTGCTACTCAAACCGACAGAGAAGAGACCCAGTACTTC. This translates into CSATQTDREETQYF.

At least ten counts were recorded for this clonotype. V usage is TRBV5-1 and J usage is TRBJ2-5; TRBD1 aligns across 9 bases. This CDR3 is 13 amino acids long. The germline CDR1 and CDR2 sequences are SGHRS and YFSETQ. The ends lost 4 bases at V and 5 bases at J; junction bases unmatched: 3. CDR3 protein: CASSGTGRETQYF. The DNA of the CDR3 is TGCGCCAGCAGCGGGACAGGGCGGGAGACCCAGTACTTC.

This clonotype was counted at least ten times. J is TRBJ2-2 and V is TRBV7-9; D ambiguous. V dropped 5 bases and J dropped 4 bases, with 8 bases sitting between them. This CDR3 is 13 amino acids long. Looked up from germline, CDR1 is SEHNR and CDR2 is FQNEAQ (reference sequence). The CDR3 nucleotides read TGTGCCAGCAGCCCATCGGGCACCGGGGAGCTGTTTTTT. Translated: CASSPSGTGELFF.

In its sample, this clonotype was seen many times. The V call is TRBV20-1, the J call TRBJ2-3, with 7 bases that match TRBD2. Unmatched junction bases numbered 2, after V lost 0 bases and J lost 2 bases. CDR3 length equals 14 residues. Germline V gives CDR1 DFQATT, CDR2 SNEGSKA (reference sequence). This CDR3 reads CSARESGNTDTQYF. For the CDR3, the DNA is TGCAGTGCTAGAGAGAGCGGGAACACAGATACGCAGTATTTT.

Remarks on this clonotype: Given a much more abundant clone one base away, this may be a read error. This CDR3 reads CGALMAYERYF. As DNA, the CDR3 is TGCGGCGCCTTAATGGCGTACGAGCGGTACTTC. The chain uses TRBV29-1 and TRBJ2-7; D unclear. Germline-derived CDR1 and CDR2 are SQVTM and ANQGSEA. The CDR3 spans 11 residues.

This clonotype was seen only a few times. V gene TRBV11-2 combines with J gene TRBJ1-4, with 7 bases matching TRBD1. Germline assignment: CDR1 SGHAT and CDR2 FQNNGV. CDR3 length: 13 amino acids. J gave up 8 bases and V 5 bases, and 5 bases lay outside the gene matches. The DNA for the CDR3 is TGTGCCAGCAGCAGGGGGCGTGGGGAAAAACTGTTTTTT. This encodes CASSRGRGEKLFF.

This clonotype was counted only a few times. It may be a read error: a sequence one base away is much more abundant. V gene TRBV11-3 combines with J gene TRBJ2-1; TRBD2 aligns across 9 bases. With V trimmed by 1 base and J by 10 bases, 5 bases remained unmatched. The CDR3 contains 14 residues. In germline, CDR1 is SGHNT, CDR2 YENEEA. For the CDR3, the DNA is TGTGCCAGCAGCTTAGGGACTAGCGCGGTCGAGCAGTTCTTC. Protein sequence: CASSLGTSAVEQFF.